This TCR beta chain appears in the sequencing data of a study of TIL therapy for anti-PD-1-resistant metastatic lung cancer. The sample holds one count of this clone. The ends were cut back, 4 bases at V and 3 bases at J, with 19 bases in the middle. The CDR3 totals 16 residues. CDR1 and CDR2 from the germline V gene are SEHNR and FQNEAQ (reference sequence). The time point was: pre-treatment sample, taken before nivolumab and TIL therapy. Sequencing used immunoSEQ v3. Using immunoSEQ multiplex PCR, the repertoire was profiled, and TCRdb retains in-frame clones only, with some absent. Of under 70,000 clones listed, 87% were seen once; the top ten hold just over 2.5%.

The clonotype comes from a person aged 25-80 years with non-small cell lung cancer. Specimen: blood, collected at baseline. The chain links TRBV7-9 to TRBJ2-7; D is ambiguous. The CDR3 region has the DNA TGTGCCAGCAGCTCAACGCTTCCTGTGACTGACTACGAGCAGTACTTC. Translated: CASSSTLPVTDYEQYF.